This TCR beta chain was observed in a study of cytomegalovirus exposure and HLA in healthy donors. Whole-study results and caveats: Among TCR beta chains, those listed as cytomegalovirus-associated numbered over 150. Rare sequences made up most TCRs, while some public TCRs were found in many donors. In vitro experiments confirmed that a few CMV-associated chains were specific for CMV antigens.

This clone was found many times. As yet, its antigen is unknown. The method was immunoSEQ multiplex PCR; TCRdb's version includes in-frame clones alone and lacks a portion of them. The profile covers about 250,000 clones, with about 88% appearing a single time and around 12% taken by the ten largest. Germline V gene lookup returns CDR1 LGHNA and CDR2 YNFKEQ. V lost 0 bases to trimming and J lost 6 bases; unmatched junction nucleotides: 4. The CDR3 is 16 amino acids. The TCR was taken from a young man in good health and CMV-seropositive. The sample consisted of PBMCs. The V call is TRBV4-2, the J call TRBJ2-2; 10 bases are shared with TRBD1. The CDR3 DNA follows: TGTGCCAGCAGCCAAGATCTTGGGACAGGGGCCGGGGAGCTGTTTTTT. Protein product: CASSQDLGTGAGELFF.